This TCR beta chain was obtained from a study of T-cell reconstitution after alpha-beta-depleted transplantation in children. Study-wide results and caveats: The main origin of T-cell counts and diversity one year after transplant was newly produced T cells. TCRbeta diversity was high at day 60 in some patients (a result of surviving recipient T cells and thymic progenitors). As was reported, about two months after transplant, alpha-beta T cells came from several hundred expanded graft clones.

Unique molecular identifiers tagged the TCRbeta library. TCRdb processed the PCR reads anew with MiXCR; each CDR3 protein has one entry. The table records around 370,000 distinct CDR3 sequences, around 15% of them present only once. This CDR3 has 16 amino acids. Germline-derived CDR1 and CDR2 are SGHDT and YYEEEE. Trimming shortened V by 0 bases and J by 0 bases, and 13 bases separated the two germline ends. On this clonotype: The antigen is undetermined.

The chain combines TRBV5-6 with TRBJ2-7; TRBD1 is a possible D gene (5 bases). This clonotype was obtained from a male patient between 2 and 10 years old who had a stem cell transplant for acute lymphoblastic leukemia, so the T cells may come from the graft donor. The sample here was PBMCs, mostly from graft donor cells, taken 360 days after TCRalphabeta/CD19-depleted stem cell transplant. The CDR3 DNA follows: TGTGCCAGCAGCTTGGAAAGGGGATCCTACTCCTACGAGCAGTACTTC. Its protein product is CASSLERGSYSYEQYF.